The clone carrying this TCR beta chain was counted between two and nine times. Antigen: not known. Amplification used 60 Vbeta primers and 13 Jbeta primers. Sequenced by immunoSEQ multiplex PCR; TCRdb stores in-frame clones only, minus some. Of 250,000 or so clones in the sample, about 80% were seen once. The CDR3 sequence is 15 residues long. Per the germline V gene, CDR1 is LNHNV and CDR2 is YYDKDF (reference sequence). V lost 0 bases and J lost 5; bases outside the gene matches: 6. These data belong to a study of cytomegalovirus exposure and HLA in healthy donors. Whole-study context: Genotyping of 398 donors showed that around 81% belonged to the Caucasian-associated ancestry cluster.

Study conclusions and caveats: When analyzed later, a missense DCLRE1C variant was found to be linked to TCR beta V- and J-gene trimming. TRBV6-2, TRBV6-3 and some other V segments were excluded as indistinguishable.

The genes are TRBV15 and TRBJ2-7, with 8 bases matching TRBD2. The TCR was taken from a woman aged 55-70 years in good health and CMV-seropositive. The material sequenced was PBMCs. CDR3 residues: CATSREASGWNEQYF. CDR3 bases: TGTGCCACCAGCAGAGAAGCTAGCGGGTGGAACGAGCAGTACTTC.